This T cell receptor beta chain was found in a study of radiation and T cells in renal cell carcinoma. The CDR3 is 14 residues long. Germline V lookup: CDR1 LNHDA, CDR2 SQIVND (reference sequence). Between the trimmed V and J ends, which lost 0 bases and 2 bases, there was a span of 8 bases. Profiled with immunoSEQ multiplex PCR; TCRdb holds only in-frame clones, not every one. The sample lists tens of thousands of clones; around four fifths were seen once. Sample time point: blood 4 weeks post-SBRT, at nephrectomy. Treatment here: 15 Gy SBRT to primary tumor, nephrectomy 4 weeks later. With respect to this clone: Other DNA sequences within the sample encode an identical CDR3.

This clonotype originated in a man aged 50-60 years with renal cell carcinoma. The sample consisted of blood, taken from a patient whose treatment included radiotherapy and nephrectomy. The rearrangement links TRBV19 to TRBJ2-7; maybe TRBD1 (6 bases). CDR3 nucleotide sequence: TGTGCCAGTAGTATAGACAGGGGCCCCTACGAGCAGTACTTC. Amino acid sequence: CASSIDRGPYEQYF.